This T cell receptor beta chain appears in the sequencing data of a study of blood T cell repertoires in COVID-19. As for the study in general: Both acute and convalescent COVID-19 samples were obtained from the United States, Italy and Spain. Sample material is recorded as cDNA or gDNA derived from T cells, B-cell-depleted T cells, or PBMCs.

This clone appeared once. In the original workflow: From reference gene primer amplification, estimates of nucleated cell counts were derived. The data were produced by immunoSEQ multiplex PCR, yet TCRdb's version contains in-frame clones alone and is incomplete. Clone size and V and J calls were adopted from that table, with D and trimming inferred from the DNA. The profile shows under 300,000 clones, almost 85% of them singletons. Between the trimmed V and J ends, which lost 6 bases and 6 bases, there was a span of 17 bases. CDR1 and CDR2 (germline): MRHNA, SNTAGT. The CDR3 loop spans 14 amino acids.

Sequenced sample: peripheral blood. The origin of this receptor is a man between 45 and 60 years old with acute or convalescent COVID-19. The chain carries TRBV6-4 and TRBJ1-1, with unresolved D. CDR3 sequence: CASRRETRTAEAFF. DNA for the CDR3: TGTGCCAGCAGAAGGGAGACGAGAACGGCTGAAGCTTTCTTT.